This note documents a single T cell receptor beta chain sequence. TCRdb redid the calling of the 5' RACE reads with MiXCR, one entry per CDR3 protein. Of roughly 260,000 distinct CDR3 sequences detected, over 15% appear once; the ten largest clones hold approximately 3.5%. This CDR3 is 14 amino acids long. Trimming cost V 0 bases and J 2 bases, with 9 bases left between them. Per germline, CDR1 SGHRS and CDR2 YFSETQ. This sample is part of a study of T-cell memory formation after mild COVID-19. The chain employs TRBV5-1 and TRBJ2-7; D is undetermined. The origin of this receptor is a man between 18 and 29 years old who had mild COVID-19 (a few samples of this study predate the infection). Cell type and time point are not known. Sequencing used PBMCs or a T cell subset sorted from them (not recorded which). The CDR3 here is CASSLDDPAYEQYV. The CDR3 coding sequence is TGCGCCAGCAGCTTGGACGATCCGGCCTACGAGCAGTACGTC.